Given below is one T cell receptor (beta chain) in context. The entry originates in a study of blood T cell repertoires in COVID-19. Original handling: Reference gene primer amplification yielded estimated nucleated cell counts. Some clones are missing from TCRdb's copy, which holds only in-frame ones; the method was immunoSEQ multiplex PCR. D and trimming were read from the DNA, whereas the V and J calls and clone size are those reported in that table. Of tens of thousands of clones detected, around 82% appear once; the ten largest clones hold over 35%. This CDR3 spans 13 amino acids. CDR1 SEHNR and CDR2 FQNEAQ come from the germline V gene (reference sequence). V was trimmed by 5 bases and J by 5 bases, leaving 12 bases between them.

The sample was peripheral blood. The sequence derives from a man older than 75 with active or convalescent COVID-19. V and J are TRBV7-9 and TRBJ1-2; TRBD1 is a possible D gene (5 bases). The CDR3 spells CASSAAPGYGYTF. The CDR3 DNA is TGTGCCAGCAGCGCTGCCCCAGGGTATGGCTACACCTTC.